One T cell receptor beta chain is described in this entry. This sample stems from a study of blood T cell repertoires in COVID-19. Across the study: The United States, Italy and Spain were the sources of the acute and convalescent COVID-19 samples. T cells, B-cell-depleted T cells, or PBMCs provided the cDNA or gDNA that served as material.

The CDR3 has 14 residues. CDR1 is SGHTA and CDR2 is FQGNSA in the germline V gene. The ends were cut back, 5 bases at V and 9 bases at J, with 17 bases in the middle. TCRdb keeps only in-frame clones here, not all; method: immunoSEQ multiplex PCR. The sample includes tens of thousands of clones, roughly four fifths of them seen just once. This chain connects TRBV7-2 to TRBJ2-1; perhaps TRBD2 as D (5 bases). The receptor's source is a woman of 80 years or more with acute or convalescent COVID-19. The sample comprised peripheral blood. DNA of the CDR3: TGTGCCAGCAGCCCCAGCTCAGCGGTCGGTGAGCAGTTCTTC. Its translation is CASSPSSAVGEQFF.